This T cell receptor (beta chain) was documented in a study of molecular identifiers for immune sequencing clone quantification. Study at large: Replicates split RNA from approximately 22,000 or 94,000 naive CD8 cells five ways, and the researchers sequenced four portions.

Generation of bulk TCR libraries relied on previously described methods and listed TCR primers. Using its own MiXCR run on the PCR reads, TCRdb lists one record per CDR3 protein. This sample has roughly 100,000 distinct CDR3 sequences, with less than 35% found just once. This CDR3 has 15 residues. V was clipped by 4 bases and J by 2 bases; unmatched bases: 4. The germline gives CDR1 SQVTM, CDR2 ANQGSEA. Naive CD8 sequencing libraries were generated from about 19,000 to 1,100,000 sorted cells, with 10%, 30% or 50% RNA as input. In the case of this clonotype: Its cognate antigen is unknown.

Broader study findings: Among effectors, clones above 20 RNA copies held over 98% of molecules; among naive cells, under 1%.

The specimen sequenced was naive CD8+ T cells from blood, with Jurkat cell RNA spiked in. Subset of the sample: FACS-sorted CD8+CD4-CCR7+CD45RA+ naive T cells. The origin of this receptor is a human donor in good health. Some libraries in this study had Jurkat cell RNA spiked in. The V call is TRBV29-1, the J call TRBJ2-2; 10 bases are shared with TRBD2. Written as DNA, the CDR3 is TGCAGCGTTGGGGTAGCGGGAGGCAACACCGGGGAGCTGTTTTTT. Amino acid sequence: CSVGVAGGNTGELFF.